This passage covers 17 T cell receptor beta chains from one sample sequenced in a study of cytomegalovirus exposure and HLA in healthy donors. Researchers ran the PCR with 60 Vbeta and 13 Jbeta primers. The assay was immunoSEQ multiplex PCR, and TCRdb's table has in-frame clones only and misses some. The table lists approximately 130,000 clones, over 70% of them singletons. Sequenced: PBMCs. Receptor source: a man between 25 and 39 years old in good health and CMV-seronegative.

This sequence joins TRBV7-9 and TRBJ2-1; D possibly corresponds to TRBD1 (7 bases). In germline, CDR1 is SEHNR, CDR2 FQNEAQ (reference sequence). CDR3 length: 14 amino acids. Trimming removed 1 base from V and 7 bases from J, with 11 bases in between. The CDR3 loop is CASSLGRGENEQFF. Here the CDR3 DNA reads TGTGCCAGCAGCTTAGGCAGGGGGGAGAATGAGCAGTTCTTC.

The rearrangement uses TRBV5-6 and TRBJ1-1; D remains ambiguous. The CDR3 has 12 residues. The germline V gene has CDR1 SGHDT and CDR2 YYEEEE. V lost 3 bases, J lost 1 base, and 4 bases lay in between. CDR3 nucleotides: TGTGCCAGCAGCTCAGGGAACACTGAAGCTTTCTTT. Translation: CASSSGNTEAFF. Full variable domain (rest looked up from reference TRBV5-6 and TRBJ1-1): DAGVTQSPTHLIKTRGQQVTLRCSPKSGHDTVSWYQQALGQGPQFIFQYYEEEERQRGNFPDRFSGHQFPNYSSELNVNALLLGDSALYLCASSSGNTEAFFGQGTRLTVV.

In its sample, this clone was seen a few times. The CDR3 DNA reads TGTGCCAGTAGCCCCATGTTTGGGACAGGGGGCGATAGAACTGAAGCTTTCTTT. This sequence encodes CASSPMFGTGGDRTEAFF. The chain employs TRBV19 and TRBJ1-1, with TRBD1 matching over 12 bases. V lost 6 bases to trimming and J lost 5 bases; unmatched junction nucleotides: 16. The CDR3 is 18 residues long. Germline V gives CDR1 LNHDA, CDR2 SQIVND (reference sequence).

The chain recombines TRBV9 with TRBJ1-1; D is unresolved. Germline V gene sequence: CDR1 SGDLS, CDR2 YYNGEE. Between the trimmed V and J ends, which lost 2 bases and 0 bases, there was a span of 8 bases. This CDR3 is built from 14 residues. The CDR3 sequence: CASSVRGVNTEAFF. The CDR3 DNA reads TGTGCCAGCAGCGTTCGCGGGGTGAACACTGAAGCTTTCTTT.

In this sample, this clone turned up a few times. J is TRBJ2-3 and V is TRBV6-5, with TRBD2 matching 10 bases. Germline V gives CDR1 MNHEY, CDR2 SVGAGI. V was pared by 3 bases and J by 9 bases, with 9 bases of the junction left unmatched. The CDR3 has 15 residues. CDR3 region: CASSYSLAGVKTQYF. CDR3 sequence (DNA): TGTGCCAGCAGTTATTCCCTAGCGGGGGTTAAGACGCAGTATTTT.

The V and J genes are TRBV28 and TRBJ2-6, with a possible D match to TRBD1 (7 bases). CDR3 size: 20 residues. V lost 3 bases and J lost 2, with 23 bases in between. Germline V gives CDR1 MDHEN, CDR2 SYDVKM. The CDR3 nucleotides read TGTGCCAGCAGTTTGGAGCTTGGCGGCGGCAGGGGGGCTGGGGCCAACGTCCTGACTTTC. Amino acid sequence: CASSLELGGGRGAGANVLTF.

The chain employs TRBV7-6 and TRBJ2-5; 11 bases match TRBD2. V was clipped by 7 bases and J by 5 bases; unmatched bases: 9. The length of the CDR3 is 15 residues. The V gene's germline CDR1 is SGHVS and CDR2 FNYEAQ. CDR3 amino acids: CASTSLAGGTETQYF. CDR3 nucleotide sequence: TGTGCCAGCACAAGTCTAGCGGGAGGTACCGAGACCCAGTACTTC.

The V call is TRBV7-2, the J call TRBJ2-5; D perhaps matches TRBD2 (7 bases). This CDR3 spans 14 amino acids. Germline CDR1 and CDR2: SGHTA and FQGNSA. The germline V and J ends were trimmed by 1 base and 7 bases, with 13 bases remaining between them. The CDR3 loop is CASSLEGGEGTQYF. DNA of the CDR3: TGTGCCAGCAGCTTAGAAGGGGGGGAGGGGACCCAGTACTTC.

Of note for this clone: The junction departs from germline at one end; a sequencing error may be responsible. V is TRBV7-7 and J is TRBJ2-7; TRBD2 matches 11 bases. Germline CDR1 SSHAT, CDR2 FNYEAQ (reference sequence). The CDR3 has 15 amino acids. For the CDR3, the DNA is TGTGCTAGCAGCCCGATAGCGGGAGGGCTAGACGAGCAGTACTTC. Translated, it gives CASSPIAGGLDEQYF.

V is TRBV6-1 and J is TRBJ1-4; TRBD1 might be the D (6 bases). Germline V CDR1 and CDR2: MNHNS, SASEGT. Trimming removed 8 bases from V and 5 bases from J, with 15 bases in between. This CDR3 spans 14 amino acids. This CDR3 is CASETPGVNEKLFF. For the CDR3, the DNA is TGTGCCAGCGAAACCCCAGGGGTAAATGAAAAACTGTTTTTT.

The V and J genes are TRBV9 and TRBJ1-6, with TRBD1 as a possible D gene (6 bases). Germline loops: CDR1 SGDLS, CDR2 YYNGEE. The CDR3 spans 15 residues. Trimming cost V 4 bases and J 9 bases, with 17 bases left between them. CDR3 sequence: CASSPAGTPISPLHF. The CDR3 bases are TGTGCCAGCAGCCCCGCCGGGACACCTATTTCACCCCTCCACTTT.

This chain connects TRBV7-9 to TRBJ2-3, with TRBD2 matching over 8 bases. This CDR3 spans 16 amino acids. Germline loops: CDR1 SEHNR, CDR2 FQNEAQ (reference sequence). After removal of 5 bases from V and 4 bases from J, the junction contained 11 bases not matched to a gene. The CDR3 DNA reads TGTGCCAGCAGCCCGCGACCAGCGGGAGAAGCAGATACGCAGTATTTT. It translates to CASSPRPAGEADTQYF.

J is TRBJ2-7 and V is TRBV6-9, with D perhaps TRBD1 (5 bases). The CDR3 spans 13 residues. The V end lost 5 bases, the J end lost 1 base, and 9 bases lay between the germline ends. Germline assignment: CDR1 MNHGY and CDR2 SVAAGI. In nucleotides, the CDR3 is TGTGCCAGCAGTGTACAGGAGTCCTACGAGCAGTACTTC. It translates to CASSVQESYEQYF.

The rearrangement links TRBV6-5 to TRBJ1-3; D gene uncertain. CDR1 and CDR2 (germline): MNHEY, SVGAGI. The CDR3 is 15 residues long. Trimming removed 0 bases at V and 2 bases at J, with 8 bases between. For the CDR3, the DNA is TGTGCCAGCAGTTACTCCCTCCGAGCTGGAAACACCATATATTTT. Protein product: CASSYSLRAGNTIYF.

This clone was seen more than once but under ten times. The chain links TRBV2 to TRBJ1-1, with D tentatively TRBD1 (6 bases). Germline-derived CDR1 and CDR2 are SNHLY and FYNNEI. Deletions cut 5 bases from V and 8 bases from J, with 12 bases between. CDR3 length equals 12 residues. This CDR3 reads CASSTTGPEAFF. DNA for the CDR3: TGTGCCAGCAGTACAACAGGGCCGGAAGCTTTCTTT.

The chain employs TRBV30 and TRBJ2-5; 10 nucleotides match TRBD1. The CDR3 sequence is 14 residues long. J gave up 5 bases and V 4 bases, and 7 bases lay outside the gene matches. CDR1 is GTSNPN, CDR2 SVGIG, per germline (reference sequence). This CDR3 reads CAWKGTGVSETQYF. CDR3 coding DNA: TGTGCCTGGAAAGGGACAGGGGTTTCGGAGACCCAGTACTTC. Full variable domain (remainder filled in from reference TRBV30 and TRBJ2-5): SQTIHQWPATLVQPVGSPLSLECTVEGTSNPNLYWYRQAAGRGLQLLFYSVGIGQISSEVPQNLSASRPQDRQFILSSKKLLLSDSGFYLCAWKGTGVSETQYFGPGTRLLVL.

This chain joins TRBV7-8 and TRBJ1-2; tentative D call: TRBD1 (6 bases). This CDR3 has 14 amino acids. Trimming took off 2 bases at V and 7 bases at J, with 14 bases between the two ends. In germline, CDR1 is SGHVS, CDR2 FQNEAQ. CDR3 in DNA: TGTGCCAGCAGCTTAAGGGGGTGGGCACCTGGCTACACCTTC. Translation: CASSLRGWAPGYTF.